This TCR beta chain was sequenced during a study of blood T cell repertoires in COVID-19. A few counts support this clone. Authors' processing steps: Estimation of nucleated cell counts relied on the amplification of reference gene primers. The assay was immunoSEQ multiplex PCR, and TCRdb's table has in-frame clones only and misses some. V, J and clone size reflect that table, while D and trimming were determined from the DNA. Among 220,000 or so clones listed, approximately 81% were seen once. The CDR3 covers 14 residues. Germline V gene lookup returns CDR1 MDHEN and CDR2 SYDVKM. Between the trimmed V and J ends, which lost 6 bases and 8 bases, there was a span of 16 bases.

The V gene is TRBV28, the J gene TRBJ1-4; a weak D match, TRBD1 (6 bases). The source is an elderly woman with acute or convalescent COVID-19. What was sequenced was peripheral blood. DNA for the CDR3: TGTGCCAGCAGGCCACAGGGAGATTTCGAAAAACTGTTTTTT. The encoded protein is CASRPQGDFEKLFF.